This T cell receptor beta chain was documented in a study of early T cells in non-severe SARS-CoV-2 infection. This CDR3 is built from 13 residues. Germline CDR1 reads SGHVS; CDR2 reads FNYEAQ. The ends were cut back, 1 base at V and 3 bases at J, with 7 bases in the middle. Using its own MiXCR run on the 5' RACE reads, TCRdb lists one record per CDR3 protein. The table shows 32,000 or so distinct CDR3 sequences, with less than 5.5% occurring only once. The clonotype was recovered from an adult who was a healthcare worker with PCR-confirmed SARS-CoV-2 infection or an uninfected control (not recorded which). The sample taken for sequencing was whole blood. The J gene is TRBJ2-7, the V gene TRBV7-6; unclear D gene. CDR3 DNA sequence: TGTGCCAGCAGCTTAGGCTGGGACTACGAGCAGTACTTC. Protein sequence: CASSLGWDYEQYF.